These 24 T cell receptor beta chains originate from one sample sequenced in a study of blood T cell repertoires in COVID-19. Profiling relied on immunoSEQ multiplex PCR, and the TCRdb table lists in-frame clones only, not all of them. Among about 21,000 clones listed, roughly 83% were seen once. The sequenced sample consisted of peripheral blood. These receptors all come from a middle-aged man with acute or convalescent COVID-19.

The V call is TRBV30, the J call TRBJ1-2; 7 bases match TRBD1. CDR1 and CDR2 from the germline V gene are GTSNPN and SVGIG (reference sequence). The J segment lost 0 bases and the V segment lost 2 bases, leaving 6 bases of the junction unmatched. The CDR3 runs to 15 residues. CDR3 DNA: TGTGCCTGGAGTCTACAGGGGACCCCTAACTATGGCTACACCTTC. This gives the protein CAWSLQGTPNYGYTF. Filled out from reference TRBV30 and TRBJ1-2, the complete variable domain reads SQTIHQWPATLVQPVGSPLSLECTVEGTSNPNLYWYRQAAGRGLQLLFYSVGIGQISSEVPQNLSASRPQDRQFILSSKKLLLSDSGFYLCAWSLQGTPNYGYTFGSGTRLTVV.

With respect to this clone: This sample also contains other DNA sequences that code for the same CDR3. The chain joins TRBV5-5 to TRBJ2-7, with D maybe TRBD2 (6 bases). Deletions cut 0 bases from V and 2 bases from J, with 9 bases between. The germline CDR1 and CDR2 sequences are SGHKS and YYEKEE (reference sequence). This CDR3 is built from 14 residues. As DNA, the CDR3 is TGTGCCAGCAGCTTGGCCGGAGGGGCCTACGAGCAGTACTTC. Its protein is CASSLAGGAYEQYF.

The chain couples TRBV11-2 to TRBJ1-4; D is undetermined. There are 12 residues in the CDR3. Germline V gene lookup returns CDR1 SGHAT and CDR2 FQNNGV. The ends were cut back, 1 base at V and 8 bases at J, with 5 bases in the middle. The CDR3 loop reads CASSLVSEKLFF. The CDR3 bases are TGTGCCAGCAGCTTAGTATCGGAAAAACTGTTTTTT.

The rearrangement links TRBV7-9 to TRBJ1-3; TRBD1 matches at 7 bases. Germline CDR1 and CDR2: SEHNR and FQNEAQ (reference sequence). CDR3 length equals 12 residues. Trimming at V came to 7 bases and at J to 9 bases, leaving 6 bases not matched to a gene. This CDR3 is CASIPAGGTIYF. The CDR3 DNA reads as TGTGCCAGCATCCCGGCAGGGGGCACCATATATTTT.

The V call is TRBV11-3, the J call TRBJ2-5; D unclear. The V and J ends lost 1 base and 1 base respectively, with 4 bases between them. Germline V gene lookup returns CDR1 SGHNT and CDR2 YENEEA. The CDR3 spans 13 residues. CDR3 residues: CASSLAPQETQYF. As DNA, the CDR3 is TGTGCCAGCAGCTTAGCTCCCCAAGAGACCCAGTACTTC. Using reference TRBV11-3 and TRBJ2-5 for the parts outside the CDR3, the full variable domain is EAGVVQSPRYKIIEKKQPVAFWCNPISGHNTLYWYLQNLGQGPELLIRYENEEAVDDSQLPKDRFSAERLKGVDSTLKIQPAELGDSAVYLCASSLAPQETQYFGPGTRLLVL.

The V call is TRBV6-5, the J call TRBJ2-1; D unresolved. V lost 7 bases and J 7 bases, leaving 14 bases between the germline ends. CDR3 length equals 13 residues. The germline gives CDR1 MNHEY, CDR2 SVGAGI. The CDR3 sequence is CASNRHSGNEQFF. CDR3 coding DNA: TGTGCCAGCAACCGACACAGTGGGAATGAGCAGTTCTTC.

This rearrangement joins TRBV12-5 to TRBJ1-1; D ambiguous. Germline loops: CDR1 LGHNT, CDR2 FRNRAP. There are 12 residues in the CDR3. Trimming shortened V by 7 bases and J by 0 bases, and 6 bases separated the two germline ends. In DNA form, the CDR3 reads TGTGCTAGTGAACTGATGAACACTGAAGCTTTCTTT. Translated, it gives CASELMNTEAFF.

CDR3 DNA sequence: TGTGCCAGCAAGGAGGGGACGGGGTCCGATACGCAGTATTTT. This encodes CASKEGTGSDTQYF. This chain connects TRBV6-4 to TRBJ2-3; weak D call: TRBD2 (6 bases). The CDR3 runs 14 residues. Trimming removed 7 bases at V and 6 bases at J, with 17 bases between. Germline CDR1 MRHNA, CDR2 SNTAGT.

CDR3 coding DNA: TGTGCCAGCAGAGCGATGGGTGTGAACACTGAAGCTTTCTTT. As protein: CASRAMGVNTEAFF. This rearrangement joins TRBV6-5 to TRBJ1-1; D not certain. V was clipped by 6 bases and J by 0 bases, with 11 bases between them. There are 14 residues in the CDR3. Germline assignment: CDR1 MNHEY and CDR2 SVGAGI.

The V and J genes are TRBV25-1 and TRBJ1-2, with 8 positions matching TRBD1. The CDR3 is 15 amino acids. V shed 1 base and J 8 bases; nucleotides not matched to a gene: 9. The germline V gene encodes CDR1 MGHDK and CDR2 SYGVNS. In DNA form, the CDR3 reads TGTGCCAGCAGTGAATGGTTGTCGGACAGGGCGGGCTACACCTTC. Protein sequence: CASSEWLSDRAGYTF.

V is TRBV3-1 (or the pseudogene TRBV3-2) and J is TRBJ2-1; 10 nucleotides agree with TRBD2. With V trimmed by 2 bases and J by 10 bases, 11 bases remained unmatched. This CDR3 has 16 residues. Per germline, CDR1 LGHDT and CDR2 YNNKEL (reference sequence). For the CDR3, the DNA is TGTGCCAGCAGCCAACCCCCCAGCGGGGGGGTTCAGGAGCAGTTCTTC. Amino acids: CASSQPPSGGVQEQFF.

This sequence joins TRBV4-1 and TRBJ1-2, with 12 bases aligning to TRBD1. Trimming at V came to 0 bases and at J to 2 bases, leaving 4 bases not matched to a gene. The CDR3 is made up of 17 amino acids. Germline lookup yields CDR1 MGHRA and CDR2 YSYEKL. The CDR3 DNA follows: TGCGCCAGCAGCCAAGATTGGGGACAGGGGGCGAACTATGGCTACACCTTC. Translation: CASSQDWGQGANYGYTF.

The chain recombines TRBV30 with TRBJ2-2, with no clear D. From germline, CDR1 is GTSNPN and CDR2 SVGIG (reference sequence). V gave up 2 bases and J gave up 0 bases, with 4 bases separating them. The length of the CDR3 is 13 residues. The CDR3 loop is CAWSLANTGELFF. The CDR3 DNA follows: TGTGCCTGGAGTCTTGCGAACACCGGGGAGCTGTTTTTT.

This chain links TRBV12-5 with TRBJ2-1; D gene uncertain. The V gene's germline CDR1 is LGHNT and CDR2 FRNRAP. The CDR3 is made up of 13 amino acids. Trimming stripped 7 bases from V and 9 bases from J, with 16 bases between. CDR3 in DNA: TGTGCTAGTGTTATTCGGTCTGAGGCTGAGCAGTTCTTC. It specifies CASVIRSEAEQFF.

This clone was recorded once. This chain joins TRBV30 and TRBJ1-4; D gene ambiguous. Between the trimmed V and J ends, which lost 1 base and 3 bases, there was a span of 15 bases. Germline-derived CDR1 and CDR2 are GTSNPN and SVGIG (reference sequence). The CDR3 runs 16 residues. The CDR3 DNA follows: TGTGCCTGGAGTGGGGCCACAAACGGGGCTAATGAAAAACTGTTTTTT. This translates into CAWSGATNGANEKLFF.

CDR3 loop: CASRKGDRASSEDEKLFF. CDR3 nucleotide sequence: TGTGCCAGCAGGAAGGGGGACAGGGCCTCTTCGGAAGACGAAAAACTGTTTTTT. J is TRBJ1-4 and V is TRBV2; 9 nucleotides agree with TRBD1. This CDR3 comprises 18 residues. Germline V gene lookup returns CDR1 SNHLY and CDR2 FYNNEI. The junction had 19 bases not matched to a gene; V was cut back by 6 bases and J by 8 bases.

The rearrangement uses TRBV4-3 and TRBJ1-1; no clear D. V was shortened by 1 base and J by 3 bases, with 12 bases between the two germline ends. Germline CDR1 and CDR2: LGHNA and YSLEER. This CDR3 has 15 residues. The CDR3 region is CASSQGGGLDTEAFF. The CDR3, as DNA: TGCGCCAGCAGCCAAGGAGGAGGGTTGGACACTGAAGCTTTCTTT.

This chain links TRBV5-1 with TRBJ1-1, with 11 bases matching TRBD1. The V and J ends lost 5 bases and 5 bases, in that order; junction bases with no gene match: 11. The germline V gene has CDR1 SGHRS and CDR2 YFSETQ. This CDR3 is built from 16 residues. This CDR3 is CASSSGQGARWTEAFF. DNA of the CDR3: TGCGCCAGCAGTTCTGGACAGGGGGCGAGGTGGACTGAAGCTTTCTTT.

The chain has TRBV14 and TRBJ1-1; no clear D. Germline V gene sequence: CDR1 SGHDN, CDR2 FVKESK. The V end was cut by 0 bases, the J end by 4 bases, with 9 bases between. The CDR3 is 14 residues long. This CDR3 is CASSQDLRPTEAFF. The DNA for the CDR3 is TGTGCCAGCAGCCAAGATTTGCGGCCCACTGAAGCTTTCTTT.

The V gene is TRBV5-1, the J gene TRBJ2-7; TRBD1 matches 10 bases. CDR3 length: 15 amino acids. CDR1 and CDR2 from the germline V gene are SGHRS and YFSETQ. V dropped 4 bases and J dropped 4; count of bases not matched to a gene: 8. The CDR3 here is CASSPRQGARYEQYF. DNA of the CDR3: TGCGCCAGCAGCCCAAGACAGGGGGCGCGGTACGAGCAGTACTTC.

V is TRBV3-1 (or the pseudogene TRBV3-2) and J is TRBJ2-3, with a weak D call TRBD1 (5 bases). The CDR3 has 16 residues. V gave up 0 bases and J gave up 0 bases, with 10 bases separating them. The V gene's germline CDR1 is LGHDT and CDR2 YNNKEL (reference sequence). As DNA, the CDR3 is TGTGCCAGCAGCCAAGATCCAGGGTCTAGCACAGATACGCAGTATTTT. This gives the protein CASSQDPGSSTDTQYF.

This clone was picked up a small number of times. The gene calls are TRBV9 and TRBJ2-3, with D uncertain. Germline-derived CDR1 and CDR2 are SGDLS and YYNGEE. The CDR3 runs to 15 residues. Trimming pared 0 bases from V and 0 bases from J, leaving 8 bases between. The CDR3 region is CASSVGVSSTDTQYF. CDR3 nucleotides: TGTGCCAGCAGCGTAGGAGTGTCTAGCACAGATACGCAGTATTTT.

This chain connects TRBV5-1 to TRBJ2-5; TRBD1 matches 7 bases. The CDR3 spans 15 residues. V was clipped by 3 bases and J by 1 base; unmatched bases: 6. Germline V CDR1 and CDR2: SGHRS, YFSETQ. In DNA, the CDR3 is TGCGCCAGCAGCTCCCTGGGACAGATCCAAGAGACCCAGTACTTC. Its protein is CASSSLGQIQETQYF. The complete variable domain, with remaining parts taken from reference TRBV5-1 and TRBJ2-5, reads KAGVTQTPRYLIKTRGQQVTLSCSPISGHRSVSWYQQTPGQGLQFLFEYFSETQRNKGNFPGRFSGRQFSNSRSEMNVSTLELGDSALYLCASSSLGQIQETQYFGPGTRLLVL.

This chain connects TRBV6-6 to TRBJ2-5, with D perhaps TRBD2 (5 bases). V was shortened by 6 bases and J by 0 bases, with 11 bases between the two germline ends. The germline gives CDR1 MNHNY, CDR2 SVGAGI (reference sequence). The CDR3 is 14 amino acids. The DNA for the CDR3 is TGTGCCAGCAGCCCCCTTAGCGACCAAGAGACCCAGTACTTC. Protein: CASSPLSDQETQYF.